Below are 22 T cell receptor beta chains sequenced from a single sample in a study of neurological immune-mediated disorders (dated by TCRdb to the late 2010s). The method behind the library was 5' RACE. Reads for this sample came from an Illumina HiSeq 2500. TCRdb reprocessed the public reads (quality trimming at Q25 with fastp, clone calling with MiXCR) and kept in-frame beta chains. Rows merge per CDR3 protein into single entries with the most common DNA and genes. In all, the sample holds about 74,000 distinct CDR3 sequences, and 5.2% of those were seen once. Jointly, the top ten make up 7.4% of the sample. Material for sequencing was PBMCs. The receptor source for this set is a man younger than 30 with multiple sclerosis.

V and J are TRBV4-2 and TRBJ2-3; 7 bases align to TRBD2. Germline assignment: CDR1 LGHNA and CDR2 YNFKEQ. The CDR3 contains 14 residues. Losses at the gene ends were 2 bases for V and 8 bases for J; bases not matched to a gene: 7. The chain's CDR3 is CASSQTGGRVTQYF. CDR3 DNA sequence: TGTGCCAGCAGCCAAACGGGGGGTCGGGTTACGCAGTATTTT.

The chain recombines TRBV20-1 with TRBJ1-2; D possibly corresponds to TRBD1 (6 bases). From germline, CDR1 is DFQATT and CDR2 SNEGSKA (reference sequence). CDR3 size: 13 residues. Trimming shortened V by 3 bases and J by 4 bases, and 12 bases separated the two germline ends. CDR3 sequence reads: CSASRKGGYGYTF. The DNA of the CDR3 is TGCAGTGCTAGCCGAAAGGGGGGCTATGGCTACACCTTC.

This clonotype was seen at least ten times. J is TRBJ2-1 and V is TRBV12-5; D may be TRBD1 or TRBD2 (5 bases each). CDR1 is LGHNT, CDR2 FRNRAP, per germline. The V gene lost 5 bases and the J gene lost 1 base, with 12 bases spanning the gap. The CDR3 is 15 amino acids. The CDR3 sequence is CASGTGTRSYNEQFF. The CDR3 nucleotides are TGTGCTAGTGGTACCGGGACGAGGTCCTACAATGAGCAGTTCTTC.

The sample holds many counts of this clonotype. The chain joins TRBV11-2 to TRBJ2-7, with 9 bases matching TRBD1. V lost 0 bases to trimming and J lost 7 bases; unmatched junction nucleotides: 7. The length of the CDR3 is 15 residues. Germline CDR1 reads SGHAT; CDR2 reads FQNNGV. CDR3 protein: CASSLDLDRGGEQYF. CDR3 in DNA: TGTGCCAGCAGCTTAGACCTGGACAGGGGAGGGGAGCAGTACTTC.

This clonotype was seen repeatedly, ten times or more. The chain carries TRBV5-6 and TRBJ1-4; no clear D. V shed 7 bases and J shed 4 bases, with 11 bases lying between them. Per the germline V gene, CDR1 is SGHDT and CDR2 is YYEEEE. This CDR3 is 13 amino acids long. CDR3 residues: CASATRVNEKLFF. CDR3 DNA sequence: TGTGCCAGCGCCACGCGAGTTAATGAAAAACTGTTTTTT.

This clonotype was counted at least ten times. The V call is TRBV9, the J call TRBJ2-3; D assignment may be TRBD1 or TRBD2 (5 bases each). V lost 5 bases, J lost 1 base, and 14 bases lay in between. Germline V gene lookup returns CDR1 SGDLS and CDR2 YYNGEE. The CDR3 runs to 15 residues. The CDR3, as DNA: TGTGCCAGCAGTTCCGGTGGGGGAGGCACAGATACGCAGTATTTT. The encoded protein is CASSSGGGGTDTQYF.

This clonotype came up many times. This rearrangement joins TRBV12-3 or TRBV12-4 to TRBJ2-1, with 8 positions matching TRBD1. CDR3 size: 14 residues. Losses at the gene ends were 2 bases for V and 9 bases for J; bases not matched to a gene: 6. CDR3 sequence: CASSLRQGAFEQFF. The CDR3 nucleotides read TGTGCCAGCAGTTTAAGGCAGGGGGCTTTTGAGCAGTTCTTC.

This clonotype was counted many times. The chain employs TRBV12-3 or TRBV12-4 and TRBJ2-2, with D possibly TRBD1 on 7 matching bases. This CDR3 spans 19 amino acids. Trimming left V 3 bases short and J 5 bases short, with 25 bases between. The CDR3 spells CASSFFRRGVTARTGELFF. The CDR3 DNA reads as TGTGCCAGCAGTTTCTTCCGCAGGGGGGTAACAGCAAGAACCGGGGAGCTGTTTTTT.

This clonotype was counted many times. This sequence joins TRBV21-1 and TRBJ1-2. TRBV21-1 is classified as a pseudogene. The CDR3 loop spans 14 amino acids. This chain's CDR3 is CASSNRTKVLGYTF. The CDR3 DNA is TGTGCCAGCAGCAATCGGACCAAGGTGCTTGGCTACACCTTC.

This clonotype was found many times. The CDR3 region is CASSLARGATGELFF. The CDR3 DNA reads TGTGCCAGCAGCTTAGCGAGAGGTGCCACCGGGGAGCTGTTTTTT. This chain uses TRBV11-1 with TRBJ2-2; no firm D call. Trimming stripped 0 bases from V and 4 bases from J, with 9 bases between. Germline CDR1 is SGHAT and CDR2 is FQDESV (reference sequence). The length of the CDR3 is 15 residues.

This chain connects TRBV29-1 to TRBJ2-7; D perhaps matches TRBD2 (5 bases). The V end was cut by 7 bases, the J end by 7 bases, with 23 bases between. Germline lookup yields CDR1 SQVTM and CDR2 ANQGSEA. The CDR3 covers 14 residues. Here the CDR3 DNA reads TGCAGCGCCGTACCCCGGGAAAGAGTCCAAGAGCAGTACTTC. Translated: CSAVPRERVQEQYF.

V usage is TRBV18 and J usage is TRBJ2-7; 9 nucleotides match TRBD1. The V gene end was trimmed by 3 bases and the J gene end by 4 bases; junction bases not matched to a gene: 7. The CDR3 contains 15 residues. CDR1 is KGHSH and CDR2 is LQKENI in the germline V gene. The CDR3 DNA reads as TGTGCCAGCTCACCGGAGACAGGGGGGCAGTACGAGCAGTACTTC. Translated: CASSPETGGQYEQYF. Full variable domain (remainder filled in from reference TRBV18 and TRBJ2-7): NAGVMQNPRHLVRRRGQEARLRCSPMKGHSHVYWYRQLPEEGLKFMVYLQKENIIDESGMPKERFSAEFPKEGPSILRIQQVVRGDSAAYFCASSPETGGQYEQYFGPGTRLTVT.

This clonotype has a count of ten or more. The gene calls are TRBV5-1 and TRBJ2-1, with unresolved D. The germline V gene has CDR1 SGHRS and CDR2 YFSETQ. V was shortened by 0 bases and J by 7 bases, with 5 bases between the two germline ends. CDR3 size: 12 residues. The CDR3 region is CASSLVANEQFF. CDR3 DNA sequence: TGCGCCAGCAGCTTGGTTGCGAATGAGCAGTTCTTC.

This clonotype was recorded at least ten times. CDR3 sequence: CSARKVSQGPQHF. The CDR3 bases are TGCAGTGCTAGAAAAGTTTCTCAGGGGCCCCAGCATTTT. The chain combines TRBV20-1 with TRBJ1-5; tentatively, D is TRBD1 (5 bases). Trimming took 2 bases from V and 9 from J, leaving 14 bases between them. CDR1 and CDR2 (germline): DFQATT, SNEGSKA (reference sequence). CDR3 length equals 13 residues.

This clonotype was picked up many times. Germline is not matched at one junction end, which may reflect a read error. The gene calls are TRBV3-1 and TRBJ1-5, with D unresolved. CDR1 and CDR2 (germline): LGHDT, YNNKEL (reference sequence). The CDR3 consists of 15 residues. The CDR3 coding sequence is TGTGCCAGCAGCCAAGATGGGCAGGTCAATCAGCCCCAGAATTTT. This gives the protein CASSQDGQVNQPQNF. The complete variable domain, with remaining parts taken from reference TRBV3-1 and TRBJ1-5, reads DTAVSQTPKYLVTQMGNDKSIKCEQNLGHDTMYWYKQDSKKFLKIMFSYNNKELIINETVPNRFSPKSPDKAHLNLHINSLELGDSAVYFCASSQDGQVNQPQNFGDGTRLSIL.

This clonotype occurred many times. The chain carries TRBV21-1 and TRBJ1-1; the table's D call TRBD1 went unverified against the DNA. TRBV21-1 is reported as a pseudogene. This CDR3 contains 16 residues. In DNA form, the CDR3 reads TGTGCCAGCACCTCCTTGGGGGGGCAAGAGGGCACTGAAGCTTTCTTT. This translates into CASTSLGGQEGTEAFF.

The sample holds many counts of this clonotype. The rearrangement uses TRBV20-1 and TRBJ2-1; TRBD2 aligns across 10 bases. The CDR3 loop spans 14 amino acids. Germline CDR1 reads DFQATT; CDR2 reads SNEGSKA (reference sequence). Trimming took 6 bases from V and 7 from J; bases not matched to a gene: 9. Here the CDR3 reads CSAPGLAMTNEQFF. CDR3 in DNA: TGCAGTGCCCCGGGACTAGCGATGACGAATGAGCAGTTCTTC.

This clonotype was found a few times. This sequence joins TRBV20-1 and TRBJ2-1; the match to TRBD2 covers 9 bases. This CDR3 has 15 residues. Trimming took 1 base from V and 10 from J; bases not matched to a gene: 11. Germline values: CDR1 DFQATT, CDR2 SNEGSKA (reference sequence). CDR3 nucleotides: TGCAGTGCTAGAGGGGGTAGCGGGGGATGGCCGGAGCAGTTCTTC. This gives the protein CSARGGSGGWPEQFF.

This sequence joins TRBV20-1 and TRBJ2-3; D is ambiguous. Germline CDR1 reads DFQATT; CDR2 reads SNEGSKA (reference sequence). The germline V and J ends were trimmed by 2 bases and 3 bases, with 6 bases remaining between them. The CDR3 is 12 residues long. The CDR3 nucleotides read TGCAGTGCTAGACCGGTGACAGATACGCAGTATTTT. Translation: CSARPVTDTQYF.

This clonotype was counted ten times or more. The chain joins TRBV5-1 to TRBJ2-7; no clear D gene. The germline gives CDR1 SGHRS, CDR2 YFSETQ. Trimming took off 0 bases at V and 0 bases at J, with 10 bases between the two ends. The CDR3 sequence is 15 residues long. The CDR3 loop reads CASSLGQFSSYEQYF. The DNA of the CDR3 is TGCGCCAGCAGCTTGGGGCAGTTTAGCTCCTACGAGCAGTACTTC.

This clonotype was observed many times. An end of the junction differs from the germline gene, which may be a read error. V and J are TRBV6-2 or TRBV6-3 and TRBJ1-5; D gene uncertain. The CDR3 totals 15 residues. The germline V gene encodes CDR1 MNHEY and CDR2 SVGEGT. The CDR3, as DNA: TGTGCCAGCAGCACATTCCGGGATAGCAATCAGCCCCAGAATTTT. Its translation: CASSTFRDSNQPQNF.

Ten or more counts support this clonotype. The chain combines TRBV20-1 with TRBJ1-2, with D possibly matching TRBD1 (5 bases). Germline loops: CDR1 DFQATT, CDR2 SNEGSKA (reference sequence). This CDR3 is 12 amino acids long. Trimming pared 3 bases from V and 0 bases from J, leaving 5 bases between. CDR3: CSARGANYGYTF. The CDR3 bases are TGCAGTGCTAGGGGGGCTAACTATGGCTACACCTTC.